This TCR beta chain was found in a study of blood T cell repertoires in COVID-19. Cohorts were assigned according to the clinical history that participants reported. Germline CDR1 and CDR2: SGHRS and YFSETQ. This CDR3 has 11 residues. Trimming shortened V by 1 base and J by 5 bases, and 4 bases separated the two germline ends. In the authors' workflow: Amplifying reference gene primers gave estimates of nucleated cell counts. TCRdb's table, derived via immunoSEQ multiplex PCR, lists solely in-frame clones and lacks some. V and J calls plus clone size are reproduced from that table; the DNA served to infer D and trimming. The sample records more than 250,000 clones, 70% to 90% being singletons.

Sequenced material: PBMCs or T cells enriched from blood (not recorded which). This TCR came from a woman in her 30s who had recovered from COVID-19. The chain is built from TRBV5-1 and TRBJ2-7; unclear D gene. The CDR3 sequence: CASSLSHEQYF. The CDR3 coding sequence is TGCGCCAGCAGCTTGAGCCACGAGCAGTACTTC.